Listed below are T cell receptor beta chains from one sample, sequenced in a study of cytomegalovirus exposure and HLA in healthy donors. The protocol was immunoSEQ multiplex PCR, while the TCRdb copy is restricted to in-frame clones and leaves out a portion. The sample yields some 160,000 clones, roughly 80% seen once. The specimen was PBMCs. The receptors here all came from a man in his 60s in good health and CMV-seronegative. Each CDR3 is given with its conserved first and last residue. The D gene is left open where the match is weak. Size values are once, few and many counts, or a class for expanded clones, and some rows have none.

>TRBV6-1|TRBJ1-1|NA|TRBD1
CASSESTGGNTEAFF
TGTGCCAGCAGTGAGTCGACAGGGGGCAATACTGAAGCTTTCTTT
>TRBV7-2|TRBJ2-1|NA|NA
CASSSQRVSYNEQFF
TGTGCCAGCAGCTCCCAGCGGGTCTCCTACAATGAGCAGTTCTTC
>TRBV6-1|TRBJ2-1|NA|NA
CASSGREDEQFF
TGTGCCAGCAGTGGCAGGGAGGATGAGCAGTTCTTC
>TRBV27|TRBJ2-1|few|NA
CASSLFPGYEQFF
TGTGCCAGCAGTTTATTCCCAGGGTACGAGCAGTTCTTC
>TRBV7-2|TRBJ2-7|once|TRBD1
CASSLDRGYEQYF
TGTGCCAGCAGCCTTGACAGGGGCTACGAGCAGTACTTC
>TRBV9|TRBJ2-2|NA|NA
CASSRARANTGELFF
TGTGCCAGCAGCAGAGCGAGAGCAAACACCGGGGAGCTGTTTTTT
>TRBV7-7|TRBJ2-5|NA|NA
CASSLGGGRKETQYF
TGTGCTAGCAGCTTAGGTGGGGGCCGGAAAGAGACCCAGTACTTC
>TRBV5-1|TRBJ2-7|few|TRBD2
CASSLTSGVNEQYF
TGCGCCAGCAGCTTGACTAGCGGGGTCAACGAGCAGTACTTC
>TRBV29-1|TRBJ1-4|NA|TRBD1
CSGQGGSNEKLFF
TGCAGCGGCCAGGGGGGCTCTAATGAAAAACTGTTTTTT
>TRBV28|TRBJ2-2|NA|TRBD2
CASSLYASGRAGTGELFF
TGTGCCAGCAGTTTATACGCTAGCGGGAGGGCCGGGACCGGGGAGCTGTTTTTT
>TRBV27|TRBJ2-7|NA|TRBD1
CASSLQPGTGGYEQYF
TGTGCCAGCAGTCTCCAACCCGGGACAGGGGGTTACGAGCAGTACTTC
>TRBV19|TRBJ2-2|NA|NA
CASSIRAGNTGELFF
TGTGCCAGTAGTATACGGGCGGGGAACACCGGGGAGCTGTTTTTT
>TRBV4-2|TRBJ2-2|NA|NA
CASSQPTGELFF
TGTGCCAGCAGTCAACCTACCGGGGAGCTGTTTTTT
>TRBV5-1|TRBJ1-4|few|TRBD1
CASSEGQGRNEKLFF
TGCGCCAGCAGCGAGGGACAGGGCAGAAATGAAAAACTGTTTTTT
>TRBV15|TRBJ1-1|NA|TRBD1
CATSISTGGTEAFF
TGTGCCACCAGCATCTCGACAGGGGGGACTGAAGCTTTCTTT
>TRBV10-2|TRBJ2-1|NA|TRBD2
CASRSGAGVDEQFF
TGCGCCAGCAGATCTGGGGCGGGGGTGGATGAGCAGTTCTTC
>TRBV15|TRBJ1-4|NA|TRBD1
CATSLRTGLNEKLFF
TGTGCCACCAGCTTAAGGACAGGGTTAAATGAAAAACTGTTTTTT
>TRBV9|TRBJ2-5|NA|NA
CASSDPRQGKETQYF
TGTGCCAGCAGCGATCCCCGGCAGGGGAAAGAGACCCAGTACTTC
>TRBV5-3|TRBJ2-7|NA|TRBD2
CARSLSSGLSGEWGYEQYF
TGTGCCAGAAGCTTGTCTTCGGGACTTAGCGGGGAGTGGGGCTACGAGCAGTACTTC
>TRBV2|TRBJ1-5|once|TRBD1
CASRVRQGGNQPQHF
TGTGCCAGCAGGGTACGACAGGGTGGCAATCAGCCCCAGCATTTT
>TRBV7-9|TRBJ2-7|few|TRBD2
CASSPSGSSYEQYF
TGTGCCAGCAGCCCCAGCGGGAGCTCCTACGAGCAGTACTTC
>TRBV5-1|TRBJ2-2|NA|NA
CASSRTGISGYANTGELFF
TGCGCCAGCAGCCGTACAGGGATTAGCGGGTATGCGAACACCGGGGAGCTGTTTTTT
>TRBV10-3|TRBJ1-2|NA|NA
CAISEGDAYGYTF
TGTGCCATCAGCGAAGGGGATGCCTATGGCTACACCTTC
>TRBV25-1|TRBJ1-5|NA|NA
CASSPSGGWYNNQPQHF
TGTGCCAGCAGCCCAAGTGGAGGGTGGTATAACAATCAGCCCCAGCATTTT
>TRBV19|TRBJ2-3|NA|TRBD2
CASKAPGGRRDTQYF
TGTGCCAGTAAAGCCCCCGGCGGGAGGCGGGATACGCAGTATTTT
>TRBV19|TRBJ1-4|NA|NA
CASSQGGDFEKLFF
TGTGCCAGCTCCCAGGGAGGGGACTTCGAAAAACTGTTTTTT
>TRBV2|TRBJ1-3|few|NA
CASSESGNTIYF
TGTGCCAGCAGTGAGTCGGGAAACACCATATATTTT
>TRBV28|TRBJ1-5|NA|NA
CASSPGQSGGNQLQHF
TGTGCCAGCAGCCCCGGACAGTCCGGAGGCAATCAGCTCCAGCATTTT
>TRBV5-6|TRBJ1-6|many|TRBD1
CASSLAGTGNNSPLHF
TGTGCCAGCAGCTTGGCCGGGACAGGAAATAATTCACCCCTCCACTTT
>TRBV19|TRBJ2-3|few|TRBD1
CASRRQGRADTQYF
TGTGCCAGTAGGAGACAGGGGCGGGCAGATACGCAGTATTTT
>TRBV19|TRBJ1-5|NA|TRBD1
CASSVDREGDQPQHF
TGTGCCAGTAGTGTGGACAGGGAGGGCGATCAGCCCCAGCATTTT
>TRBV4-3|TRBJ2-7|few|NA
CASSRRENDSEQYF
TGCGCCAGCAGTAGGAGGGAGAACGACTCCGAGCAGTACTTC
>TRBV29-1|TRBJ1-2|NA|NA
CSATPVTASEYTF
TGCAGCGCAACCCCCGTGACAGCCTCGGAATACACCTTC
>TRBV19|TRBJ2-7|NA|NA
CATVSASYEQYF
TGTGCCACCGTTAGCGCCTCCTACGAGCAGTACTTC
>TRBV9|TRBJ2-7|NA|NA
CASSVGVRPSYEQYF
TGTGCCAGCAGCGTAGGGGTCAGACCTAGCTACGAGCAGTACTTC
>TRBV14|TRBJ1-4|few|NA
CASSQVGLAKLFF
TGTGCCAGCAGCCAAGTTGGCCTTGCAAAACTGTTTTTT
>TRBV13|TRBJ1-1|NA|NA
CASLSLPGHTEAFF
TGTGCCAGCCTATCCCTCCCTGGGCACACTGAAGCTTTCTTT
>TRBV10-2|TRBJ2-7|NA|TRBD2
CASSLAGVSYEQYF
TGCGCCAGCAGCTTAGCGGGGGTCTCCTACGAGCAGTACTTC
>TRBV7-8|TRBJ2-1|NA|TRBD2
CASSSRLAGVPPYNEQFF
TGTGCCAGCAGCTCGAGACTAGCGGGAGTCCCCCCCTACAATGAGCAGTTCTTC
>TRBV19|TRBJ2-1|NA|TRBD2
CASMGSGTKQFF
TGTGCCAGTATGGGTAGCGGGACTAAGCAGTTCTTC
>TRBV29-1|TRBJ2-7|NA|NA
CSVGSGNEQYF
TGCAGCGTTGGGTCTGGCAACGAGCAGTACTTC
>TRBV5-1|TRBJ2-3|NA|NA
CASSLRRTGQTDTQYF
TGCGCCAGCAGCTTACGGAGAACAGGGCAGACAGATACGCAGTATTTT
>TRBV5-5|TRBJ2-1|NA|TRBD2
CASSLGLAGARSYNEQFF
TGTGCCAGCAGCTTGGGACTAGCGGGGGCTCGCTCCTACAATGAGCAGTTCTTC
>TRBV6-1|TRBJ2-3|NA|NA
CASSTEALDTQYF
TGTGCCAGCAGTACCGAGGCCCTAGATACGCAGTATTTT
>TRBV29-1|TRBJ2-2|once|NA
CSGRDSLGTGELFF
TGCAGCGGCCGGGACTCGCTAGGCACCGGGGAGCTGTTTTTT
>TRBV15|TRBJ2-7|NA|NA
CATGIVVAEPYEQYF
TGTGCCACCGGGATCGTGGTAGCGGAACCCTACGAGCAGTACTTC
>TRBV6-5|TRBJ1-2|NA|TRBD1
CASGDRGHYGYTF
TGTGCCAGCGGTGACAGGGGACACTATGGCTACACCTTC
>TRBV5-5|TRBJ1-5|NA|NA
CASSLSGNGNQPQNF
TGTGCCAGCAGCTTGTCAGGGAATGGTAATCAGCCCCAGAATTTT
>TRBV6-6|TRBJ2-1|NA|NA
CASSYSAGSYNEQFF
TGTGCCAGCAGTTACTCGGCAGGTTCCTACAATGAGCAGTTCTTC
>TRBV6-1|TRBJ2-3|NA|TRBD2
CASSVTEPSGGTDTQYF
TGTGCCAGCAGTGTAACGGAGCCTAGCGGGGGCACAGATACGCAGTATTTT
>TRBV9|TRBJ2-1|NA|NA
CASSVLENNEQFF
TGTGCCAGCAGCGTACTAGAGAACAATGAGCAGTTCTTC
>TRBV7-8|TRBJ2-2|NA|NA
CAIQPTGLKGELFF
TGTGCCATCCAGCCTACAGGGTTAAAGGGGGAGCTGTTTTTT
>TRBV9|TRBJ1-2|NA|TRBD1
CASSVGTNRDRVNGYTF
TGTGCCAGCAGCGTAGGGACAAACCGGGACAGGGTGAATGGCTACACCTTC
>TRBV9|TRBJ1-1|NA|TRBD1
CASSVRDRGIGDTEAFF
TGTGCCAGCAGCGTACGAGACAGGGGGATTGGGGACACTGAAGCTTTCTTT
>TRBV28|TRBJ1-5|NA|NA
CASSLYRAINQPQHF
TGTGCCAGCAGTTTATACAGGGCAATCAATCAGCCCCAGCATTTT
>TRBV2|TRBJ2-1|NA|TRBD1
CASSDGTGASPYNEQFF
TGTGCCAGCAGTGATGGGACAGGGGCTAGCCCCTACAATGAGCAGTTCTTC
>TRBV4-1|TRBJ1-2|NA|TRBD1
CASSQPLDRPYGYTF
TGCGCCAGCAGCCAACCCCTGGACAGGCCCTATGGCTACACCTTC
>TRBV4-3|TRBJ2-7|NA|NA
CASSQEGRGYEQYF
TGCGCCAGCAGCCAAGAGGGCAGGGGCTACGAGCAGTACTTC
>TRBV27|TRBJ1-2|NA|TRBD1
CASRKQGLDGYTF
TGTGCCAGCAGGAAACAGGGGTTGGATGGCTACACCTTC